This entry features one T cell receptor beta chain sequence. Authors' methods: Reference gene primers were amplified, and this amplification served to estimate nucleated cell counts. Produced via immunoSEQ multiplex PCR; TCRdb's table is partial and in-frame only. V and J calls and clone size are those listed in that table; D and trimming were worked out from the DNA. The sample records hundreds of thousands of clones, more than 70% being singletons. The sample belongs to a study of blood T cell repertoires in COVID-19. About the research overall: Specimens from acute and convalescent COVID-19 originated in the United States, Italy and Spain. From T cells, B-cell-depleted T cells, or PBMCs came the material, which was cDNA or gDNA.

The germline V gene has CDR1 MDHEN and CDR2 SYDVKM. V lost 7 bases to trimming and J lost 3 bases; unmatched junction nucleotides: 5. There are 14 residues in the CDR3. It was during active infection that Seattle patients were enrolled and then longitudinally followed. This rearrangement joins TRBV28 to TRBJ2-5; 10 bases map to TRBD2. The sample comprised peripheral blood. The clonotype was recovered from a woman aged 70 to 79 with COVID-19, enrolled during active disease. CDR3 nucleotide sequence: TGTGCCAGCAACGTCGGGACTAGCGAAGAGACCCAGTACTTC. Residues: CASNVGTSEETQYF.